These 9 T cell receptor beta chains share one sample of origin, sequenced in a study of early T cells in non-severe SARS-CoV-2 infection (dated by TCRdb to the early 2020s). The library relied on 5' RACE. The data were produced on a NextSeq 500. The public reads were reprocessed in TCRdb via fastp at Q25 and MiXCR, keeping in-frame beta chains. Identical CDR3 protein sequences are pooled into one entry, listed with their most common genes and DNA. Present in this sample are 90,000 to 120,000 distinct CDR3 sequences, 9% to 13% of which were seen just once. 3.1% of the sample comes from the top ten. The sequencing sample was made of whole blood. The receptors derive from an adult who was a healthcare worker with PCR-confirmed SARS-CoV-2 infection or an uninfected control (not recorded which).

There are a few counts of this clonotype. This rearrangement joins TRBV29-1 to TRBJ1-1, with D perhaps TRBD1 (5 bases). This CDR3 spans 10 amino acids. Trimming took 5 bases from V and 8 from J, leaving 9 bases between them. Germline V CDR1 and CDR2: SQVTM, ANQGSEA. The CDR3 DNA follows: TGCAGCGTTTATCGGACAGAAGCTTTCTTT. This codes for CSVYRTEAFF.

This clonotype was detected many times. The genes are TRBV19 and TRBJ1-4; D remains unclear. V was pared by 7 bases and J by 8 bases, with 26 bases between. Germline V CDR1 and CDR2: LNHDA, SQIVND (reference sequence). The CDR3 totals 17 residues. CDR3 residues: CASTRRGGQEDGEKLFF. The CDR3 DNA follows: TGTGCCAGTACCCGACGGGGAGGGCAGGAAGATGGAGAAAAACTGTTTTTT.

This clonotype was counted only a few times. The V and J genes are TRBV11-2 and TRBJ2-7; 11 positions match TRBD1. V was pared by 5 bases and J by 5 bases, with 8 bases of the junction left unmatched. The CDR3 covers 15 residues. The germline CDR1 and CDR2 sequences are SGHAT and FQNNGV. In DNA form, the CDR3 reads TGTGCCAGCAGCCCCCGGACAGGGGGCAGGAACGAGCAGTACTTC. As protein: CASSPRTGGRNEQYF.

The rearrangement joins TRBV20-1 to TRBJ2-3; 12 bases fit TRBD2. Losses at the gene ends were 1 base for V and 4 bases for J; bases not matched to a gene: 6. Per the germline V gene, CDR1 is DFQATT and CDR2 is SNEGSKA (reference sequence). The CDR3 contains 16 residues. The CDR3 region is CSARGRLAGAADTQYF. DNA of the CDR3: TGCAGTGCTAGAGGGCGACTAGCGGGAGCTGCAGATACGCAGTATTTT.

This clonotype was found a few times. The genes are TRBV3-1 and TRBJ2-7, with D unclear. Trimming took off 2 bases at V and 0 bases at J, with 11 bases between the two ends. Germline CDR1 and CDR2: LGHDT and YNNKEL (reference sequence). The CDR3 covers 15 residues. Written as DNA, the CDR3 is TGTGCCAGCAGCCAATTAGGCTTTGGCTCCTACGAGCAGTACTTC. Protein sequence: CASSQLGFGSYEQYF.

This clonotype has a handful of counts. The chain employs TRBV5-1 and TRBJ2-2, with 9 bases aligning to TRBD2. V shed 4 bases and J 3 bases; nucleotides not matched to a gene: 4. CDR1 is SGHRS, CDR2 YFSETQ, per germline. The CDR3 has 15 residues. The CDR3 protein is CASSPAGGDTGELFF. Here the CDR3 DNA reads TGCGCCAGCAGCCCCGCGGGGGGGGACACCGGGGAGCTGTTTTTT.

This clonotype was counted at least ten times. This chain uses TRBV30 with TRBJ1-3; D not resolved. Germline values: CDR1 GTSNPN, CDR2 SVGIG (reference sequence). CDR3 length equals 16 residues. V gave up 5 bases and J gave up 0 bases, with 17 bases separating them. The CDR3 protein is CAWGPPRKSSGNTIYF. The CDR3 region has the DNA TGTGCCTGGGGCCCCCCCAGGAAGAGCTCTGGAAACACCATATATTTT.

The genes are TRBV12-3 or TRBV12-4 and TRBJ2-3, with 12 bases aligning to TRBD1. V dropped 5 bases and J dropped 5; count of bases not matched to a gene: 17. The CDR3 consists of 19 residues. The CDR3 nucleotides are TGTGCCAGCAGTCTCCTCCGAGGGTCCGGGACAGGGGGCCGAGATACGCAGTATTTT. The encoded protein is CASSLLRGSGTGGRDTQYF.

The table lists this clonotype with many counts. The CDR3 DNA reads TGTGCCAGCAGCCACGGACTAGTCAGGTCCGGGGAGCTGTTTTTT. Protein product: CASSHGLVRSGELFF. V usage is TRBV6-5 and J usage is TRBJ2-2, with 7 nucleotides matching TRBD2. J was trimmed by 6 bases and V by 6 bases; bases with no gene match: 10. CDR3 length equals 15 residues. In germline, CDR1 is MNHEY, CDR2 SVGAGI.